This passage covers 27 T cell receptor beta chains from one sample sequenced in a study of technical replicates of blood from a handful of donors. Clones were sequenced by immunoSEQ multiplex PCR, and TCRdb holds only the in-frame ones, with some missing. The sample lists about 83,000 clones, roughly 94% seen once, with roughly 0.23% in the top ten. Sequencing was performed on T cells isolated from PBMCs. Receptors were obtained from a human donor in good health.

The CDR3 loop reads CASSVNGGHTEAFF. The CDR3, as DNA: TGTGCCAGCAGTGTGAACGGGGGGCATACTGAAGCTTTCTTT. The rearrangement links TRBV6-1 to TRBJ1-1, with a weak D call TRBD1 (6 bases). V was clipped by 4 bases and J by 5 bases, with 14 bases between them. Looked up from germline, CDR1 is MNHNS and CDR2 is SASEGT. The CDR3 is 14 residues long.

The gene calls are TRBV21-1 and TRBJ1-4; the table's D call, TRBD1, was not checked against the DNA. TRBV21-1 is a pseudogene locus. The CDR3 has 15 amino acids. Written as DNA, the CDR3 is TGTGCCAGCAGCCCTCCACAGGGTCTTATTGAAAAACTGTTTTTT. Amino acids: CASSPPQGLIEKLFF.

This chain joins TRBV19 and TRBJ1-4; D not resolved. Trimming removed 4 bases from V and 0 bases from J, with 12 bases in between. Germline V gives CDR1 LNHDA, CDR2 SQIVND (reference sequence). The CDR3 runs to 16 residues. The CDR3 reads CASSRIAWATNEKLFF. The CDR3 nucleotides read TGTGCCAGTAGTAGGATAGCCTGGGCAACTAATGAAAAACTGTTTTTT. Combining the CDR3 with reference TRBV19 and TRBJ1-4 gives the whole variable domain DGGITQSPKYLFRKEGQNVTLSCEQNLNHDAMYWYRQDPGQGLRLIYYSQIVNDFQKGDIAEGYSVSREKKESFPLTVTSAQKNPTAFYLCASSRIAWATNEKLFFGSGTQLSVL.

The chain couples TRBV2 to TRBJ2-7, with D possibly being TRBD2 (6 bases). This CDR3 contains 12 residues. V was shortened by 11 bases and J by 4 bases, with 15 bases between the two germline ends. CDR1 is SNHLY and CDR2 is FYNNEI in the germline V gene. In DNA, the CDR3 is TGTGCCGGAGGTCCGGGAGTTTACGAGCAGTACTTC. This encodes CAGGPGVYEQYF. Together with reference TRBV2 and TRBJ2-7, the CDR3 gives the full variable domain: EPEVTQTPSHQVTQMGQEVILRCVPISNHLYFYWYRQILGQKVEFLVSFYNNEISEKSEIFDDQFSVERPDGSNFTLKIRSTKLEDSAMYFCAGGPGVYEQYFGPGTRLTVT.

This chain connects TRBV28 to TRBJ1-5; 7 nucleotides align to TRBD1. V lost 5 bases and J lost 1; bases outside the gene matches: 14. This CDR3 has 18 amino acids. Germline CDR1 and CDR2: MDHEN and SYDVKM. The CDR3 region has the DNA TGTGCCAGCAGTCCTCGACAGGGCTGGGTGGAAAGCAATCAGCCCCAGCATTTT. Protein sequence: CASSPRQGWVESNQPQHF.

The V gene is TRBV7-9, the J gene TRBJ1-4; D may be TRBD1 (6 bases). Trimming took 5 bases from V and 5 from J, leaving 15 bases between them. This CDR3 is 15 amino acids long. Germline-derived CDR1 and CDR2 are SEHNR and FQNEAQ (reference sequence). DNA of the CDR3: TGTGCCAGCAGCCTCGACAGGAACGGGAATGAAAAACTGTTTTTT. It specifies CASSLDRNGNEKLFF.

This chain joins TRBV29-1 and TRBJ2-2; maybe TRBD2 (6 bases). Trimming left V 4 bases short and J 3 bases short, with 12 bases between. This CDR3 region has 14 residues. Per the germline V gene, CDR1 is SQVTM and CDR2 is ANQGSEA. CDR3 nucleotide sequence: TGCAGCGTTGTTCTACTAGCCGACACCGGGGAGCTGTTTTTT. As protein: CSVVLLADTGELFF.

The chain has TRBV13 and TRBJ2-7; D call uncertain. Trimming stripped 2 bases from V and 2 bases from J, with 10 bases between. The germline V gene encodes CDR1 PRHDT and CDR2 FYEKMQ (reference sequence). The CDR3 is made up of 14 amino acids. CDR3 amino acids: CASSLRWQTYEQYF. The CDR3 nucleotides read TGTGCCAGCAGCTTACGATGGCAAACCTACGAGCAGTACTTC.

The chain carries TRBV2 and TRBJ1-2; 9 bases match TRBD1. Germline V gives CDR1 SNHLY, CDR2 FYNNEI. This CDR3 spans 15 amino acids. The junction had 7 bases not matched to a gene; V was cut back by 8 bases and J by 0 bases. CDR3 bases: TGTGCCAGCTATGGACAGGGGAAATCTAACTATGGCTACACCTTC. Translated, it gives CASYGQGKSNYGYTF.

The chain combines TRBV6-1 with TRBJ1-2, with 7 bases matching TRBD1. This CDR3 spans 14 amino acids. The J segment lost 6 bases and the V segment lost 4 bases, leaving 8 bases of the junction unmatched. In germline, CDR1 is MNHNS, CDR2 SASEGT. The chain's CDR3 is CASSATSGGDGYTF. CDR3 nucleotides: TGTGCCAGCAGTGCTACCTCAGGGGGTGATGGCTACACCTTC.

The chain carries TRBV6-6 and TRBJ2-2, with D possibly being TRBD1 (6 bases). The CDR3 length is 15 residues. CDR1 is MNHNY and CDR2 is SVGAGI in the germline V gene (reference sequence). The germline V and J ends were trimmed by 6 bases and 5 bases, with 16 bases remaining between them. CDR3 in amino acids: CASSDADRTTGELFF. In DNA, the CDR3 is TGTGCCAGCAGCGACGCGGACAGAACTACCGGGGAGCTGTTTTTT.

The chain links TRBV5-5 to TRBJ2-1; 8 positions agree with TRBD2. Germline assignment: CDR1 SGHKS and CDR2 YYEKEE (reference sequence). The CDR3 sequence is 16 residues long. Trimming cost V 4 bases and J 7 bases; bases outside gene matches: 13. CDR3 coding DNA: TGTGCCAGCAGCCGGGGGGGGGCCGAGGGTAGGAATGAGCAGTTCTTC. Translating gives CASSRGGAEGRNEQFF.

This sequence joins TRBV7-8 and TRBJ2-7, with D hard to call. The germline V and J ends were trimmed by 5 bases and 3 bases, with 17 bases remaining between them. CDR1 SGHVS and CDR2 FQNEAQ come from the germline V gene. This CDR3 contains 15 residues. The CDR3 nucleotides read TGTGCCAGCAGCCCCCCTGGTTGGGCTAACTACGAGCAGTACTTC. Translated: CASSPPGWANYEQYF.

The V call is TRBV1, the J call TRBJ2-2; TRBD2 is the table's D call, not checked against the DNA. TRBV1 is reported as a pseudogene. The CDR3 runs to 18 residues. The CDR3 coding sequence is TGCACCAGCAGCCAAGATTTATCTGACTTAGCGAACACCGGGGAGCTGTTTTTT. Translating gives CTSSQDLSDLANTGELFF.

This rearrangement joins TRBV7-9 to TRBJ1-1, with D unclear. Germline loops: CDR1 SEHNR, CDR2 FQNEAQ (reference sequence). The CDR3 extends over 15 amino acids. V was shortened by 0 bases and J by 5 bases, with 13 bases between the two germline ends. DNA of the CDR3: TGTGCCAGCAGCTTAGCGCTCGGGGTGAGGACTGAAGCTTTCTTT. Amino acid sequence: CASSLALGVRTEAFF.

V usage is TRBV4-1 and J usage is TRBJ2-7, with D uncertain. The CDR3 spans 16 residues. The V end lost 1 base, the J end lost 5 bases, and 18 bases lay between the germline ends. Germline CDR1 reads MGHRA; CDR2 reads YSYEKL. The CDR3 reads CASSQGSGSRTNEQYF. DNA for the CDR3: TGCGCCAGCAGCCAAGGTTCGGGTAGCAGAACCAACGAGCAGTACTTC.

The chain is built from TRBV28 and TRBJ1-2; D call uncertain. The length of the CDR3 is 13 residues. Trimming pared 8 bases from V and 5 bases from J, leaving 15 bases between. CDR1 is MDHEN and CDR2 is SYDVKM in the germline V gene. CDR3 DNA sequence: TGTGCCAGCGATACGGTCTCCCTTTATGGCTACACCTTC. Protein sequence: CASDTVSLYGYTF.

The chain carries TRBV6-5 and TRBJ2-3, with TRBD1 matching 7 bases. This CDR3 comprises 14 residues. The junction had 7 bases not matched to a gene; V was cut back by 6 bases and J by 4 bases. The germline gives CDR1 MNHEY, CDR2 SVGAGI. As DNA, the CDR3 is TGTGCCAGCAGCCACGACAGGGCTTCAGATACGCAGTATTTT. Encoded protein: CASSHDRASDTQYF.

This CDR3 is CASSLLGQGRLETQYF. CDR3 nucleotides: TGTGCCAGCAGCTTACTGGGACAGGGAAGGTTAGAGACCCAGTACTTC. The rearrangement uses TRBV11-2 and TRBJ2-5; 9 positions agree with TRBD1. V gave up 2 bases and J gave up 4 bases; unmatched junction bases: 8. CDR3 length: 16 residues. Germline V gives CDR1 SGHAT, CDR2 FQNNGV.

This chain uses TRBV13 with TRBJ2-5; D possibly corresponds to TRBD1 (6 bases). CDR3 size: 13 residues. Trimming removed 4 bases at V and 3 bases at J, with 9 bases between. CDR1 and CDR2 from the germline V gene are PRHDT and FYEKMQ (reference sequence). In DNA, the CDR3 is TGTGCCAGCAGCTCGGGACAAAAAGAGACCCAGTACTTC. As protein: CASSSGQKETQYF.

The J gene is TRBJ2-1, the V gene TRBV13, with a possible D match to TRBD2 (7 bases). The V end lost 2 bases, the J end lost 6 bases, and 11 bases lay between the germline ends. This CDR3 region has 14 residues. The V gene's germline CDR1 is PRHDT and CDR2 FYEKMQ (reference sequence). CDR3 coding DNA: TGTGCCAGCAGCTTACGGGGGGCGCTCAATGAGCAGTTCTTC. It codes for CASSLRGALNEQFF.

The chain links TRBV19 to TRBJ1-1, with TRBD1 as a possible D gene (5 bases). The germline V gene encodes CDR1 LNHDA and CDR2 SQIVND (reference sequence). CDR3 length: 14 residues. The ends were cut back, 7 bases at V and 5 bases at J, with 17 bases in the middle. CDR3 DNA: TGTGCCAGTATGACGGGGGGGTGGGGAACTGAAGCTTTCTTT. Amino acids: CASMTGGWGTEAFF. Combining the CDR3 with reference TRBV19 and TRBJ1-1 gives the whole variable domain DGGITQSPKYLFRKEGQNVTLSCEQNLNHDAMYWYRQDPGQGLRLIYYSQIVNDFQKGDIAEGYSVSREKKESFPLTVTSAQKNPTAFYLCASMTGGWGTEAFFGQGTRLTVV.

The chain couples TRBV13 to TRBJ2-2; D is possibly TRBD2 (5 bases). Trimming cost V 2 bases and J 2 bases, with 9 bases left between them. Germline CDR1 is PRHDT and CDR2 is FYEKMQ (reference sequence). The CDR3 is made up of 15 amino acids. The CDR3 DNA sequence: TGTGCCAGCAGCTTACATGAGGGAAACACCGGGGAGCTGTTTTTT. Encoded protein: CASSLHEGNTGELFF.

CDR3 loop: CAWSRPREMLGQYF. In nucleotides, the CDR3 is TGTGCCTGGAGTAGGCCTAGGGAGATGTTGGGGCAGTACTTC. The V call is TRBV30, the J call TRBJ2-7; a weak D match, TRBD2 (5 bases). The CDR3 spans 14 residues. V dropped 2 bases and J dropped 9 bases, with 20 bases sitting between them. Germline V gives CDR1 GTSNPN, CDR2 SVGIG (reference sequence).

The genes are TRBV5-4 and TRBJ2-7, with D possibly matching TRBD2 (6 bases). The V end lost 4 bases, the J end lost 4 bases, and 15 bases lay between the germline ends. CDR1 is SGHNT and CDR2 is YYREEE in the germline V gene (reference sequence). The CDR3 sequence is 14 residues long. For the CDR3, the DNA is TGTGCCAGCAGCGTAGGGACTCGTCTGTACGAGCAGTACTTC. Encoded protein: CASSVGTRLYEQYF.

V and J are TRBV30 and TRBJ1-5, with a weak D call TRBD1 (6 bases). Looked up from germline, CDR1 is GTSNPN and CDR2 is SVGIG (reference sequence). CDR3 size: 15 residues. The V and J ends lost 0 bases and 10 bases respectively, with 19 bases between them. The CDR3 DNA follows: TGTGCCTGGAGTGTACAGGGACCGGGCTTGGATCCCCAGCATTTT. Translation gives CAWSVQGPGLDPQHF.

This chain links TRBV5-1 with TRBJ1-1, with TRBD1 matching over 7 bases. The CDR3 length is 15 residues. The V gene end was trimmed by 0 bases and the J gene end by 6 bases; junction bases not matched to a gene: 8. The germline gives CDR1 SGHRS, CDR2 YFSETQ. In DNA, the CDR3 is TGCGCCAGCAGCTTGGGTACAGGGGAATCTGCTGAAGCTTTCTTT. The encoded protein is CASSLGTGESAEAFF.